One sample yielded the 29 T cell receptor beta chains listed below, sequenced in a study of T cells and copy number aberrations in small-cell lung cancer. Generated by immunoSEQ multiplex PCR, the TCRdb table keeps only in-frame clones and is missing some. Seen here are about 2,600 clones, 82% observed once, and the top ten hold 10%. The material sequenced was normal tissue next to the tumor. These receptors all stem from a man between 65 and 79 years old with small cell lung cancer.

The rearrangement links TRBV5-1 to TRBJ1-2; perhaps TRBD1 as D (5 bases). The V gene lost 0 bases and the J gene lost 6 bases, with 9 bases spanning the gap. CDR3 length: 13 residues. CDR1 is SGHRS, CDR2 YFSETQ, per germline. CDR3 nucleotides: TGCGCCAGCAGCTTGGCCCTGGGGGATGGCTACACCTTC. Translating gives CASSLALGDGYTF.

The V gene is TRBV27, the J gene TRBJ1-5, with 8 positions matching TRBD1. V dropped 4 bases and J dropped 2; count of bases not matched to a gene: 7. The CDR3 is made up of 16 amino acids. The germline CDR1 and CDR2 sequences are MNHEY and SMNVEV (reference sequence). CDR3 protein: CASSSQTGGGNQPQHF. The DNA for the CDR3 is TGTGCCAGCAGTTCACAAACAGGGGGTGGCAATCAGCCCCAGCATTTT.

This clone has a handful of counts. The chain joins TRBV19 to TRBJ2-1; D uncertain. CDR1 is LNHDA and CDR2 is SQIVND in the germline V gene (reference sequence). The CDR3 is 15 residues long. V was trimmed by 10 bases and J by 3 bases, leaving 19 bases between them. As DNA, the CDR3 is TGTGCCACCTCGATGGTTGCTAGGAGCTACAATGAGCAGTTCTTC. Protein product: CATSMVARSYNEQFF.

The rearrangement links TRBV9 to TRBJ2-5; possibly TRBD2 for D (6 bases). Trimming cost V 7 bases and J 1 base, with 11 bases left between them. Germline V lookup: CDR1 SGDLS, CDR2 YYNGEE. This CDR3 has 13 residues. Written as DNA, the CDR3 is TGTGCCAGCTCACGGGGGACCCAAGAGACCCAGTACTTC. As protein: CASSRGTQETQYF.

The CDR3 coding sequence is TGTGCCAGCAGTCCACCGTTGGGGGGGACTGAAGCTTTCTTT. This encodes CASSPPLGGTEAFF. V usage is TRBV6-1 and J usage is TRBJ1-1, with D tentatively TRBD1 (5 bases). V lost 5 bases and J lost 5, with 15 bases in between. Looked up from germline, CDR1 is MNHNS and CDR2 is SASEGT. The CDR3 is 14 amino acids.

V usage is TRBV6-1 and J usage is TRBJ1-2, with TRBD1 as a possible D gene (6 bases). CDR3 length: 13 amino acids. Germline V gene data show CDR1 as MNHNS and CDR2 as SASEGT. V gave up 4 bases and J gave up 7 bases, with 13 bases separating them. The CDR3 loop reads CASSVGGARGYTF. CDR3 bases: TGTGCCAGCAGTGTGGGGGGGGCTCGTGGCTACACCTTC.

The gene calls are TRBV6-6 and TRBJ1-1; D gene unclear. Per the germline V gene, CDR1 is MNHNY and CDR2 is SVGAGI (reference sequence). The CDR3 totals 13 residues. V lost 7 bases to trimming and J lost 5 bases, with 14 bases between them. The DNA of the CDR3 is TGTGCCAGCACCCCGACGGTGGGTACTGAAGCTTTCTTT. It encodes CASTPTVGTEAFF.

This clone was recorded once. V is TRBV18 and J is TRBJ2-7; 7 positions agree with TRBD2. The germline gives CDR1 KGHSH, CDR2 LQKENI. Germline trimming cut 0 bases from V and 0 bases from J; bases unmatched to any gene: 2. This CDR3 region has 15 residues. This chain's CDR3 is CASSPPSGASYEQYF. CDR3 in DNA: TGTGCCAGCTCACCACCGAGCGGGGCCTCCTACGAGCAGTACTTC.

This clone is deemed large. The chain joins TRBV9 to TRBJ1-3; D is undetermined. Germline CDR1 SGDLS, CDR2 YYNGEE. The CDR3 sequence is 14 residues long. Trimming took off 3 bases at V and 1 base at J, with 8 bases between the two ends. In nucleotides, the CDR3 is TGTGCCAGCAGCGCCTTAGGGTCTGGAAACACCATATATTTT. Its translation: CASSALGSGNTIYF.

The chain carries TRBV19 and TRBJ2-1; tentatively, D is TRBD2 (6 bases). This CDR3 has 14 amino acids. CDR1 LNHDA and CDR2 SQIVND come from the germline V gene (reference sequence). V was trimmed by 5 bases and J by 0 bases, leaving 8 bases between them. CDR3 nucleotides: TGTGCCAGTAGTTTGGGAGGCTCCTACAATGAGCAGTTCTTC. Translating gives CASSLGGSYNEQFF.

The V call is TRBV7-8, the J call TRBJ2-5; no reliable D call. Trimming removed 3 bases from V and 0 bases from J, with 11 bases in between. CDR1 is SGHVS, CDR2 FQNEAQ, per germline. The CDR3 loop spans 15 amino acids. The CDR3 sequence: CASSFPDTNQETQYF. CDR3 bases: TGTGCCAGCAGCTTCCCAGACACAAACCAAGAGACCCAGTACTTC.

The gene calls are TRBV5-1 and TRBJ1-2; D is unresolved. The CDR3 loop spans 16 amino acids. V lost 5 bases, J lost 3 bases, and 20 bases lay in between. In germline, CDR1 is SGHRS, CDR2 YFSETQ. The CDR3 is CASSYLKGLSHYGYTF. The CDR3 region has the DNA TGCGCCAGCAGTTATTTGAAAGGACTCAGCCACTATGGCTACACCTTC.

This clone has only a few counts. The chain carries TRBV11-2 and TRBJ2-1; D perhaps matches TRBD1 (6 bases). This CDR3 is 13 amino acids long. V gave up 1 base and J gave up 10 bases, with 11 bases separating them. CDR1 is SGHAT, CDR2 FQNNGV, per germline. CDR3 region: CASSLASGQEQFF. The CDR3 DNA reads as TGTGCCAGCAGCTTAGCGAGCGGACAGGAGCAGTTCTTC.

CDR3 bases: TGTGCCAGCAGTTTAACGGGGGGACCACAAGAGACCCAGTACTTC. It specifies CASSLTGGPQETQYF. V is TRBV6-5 and J is TRBJ2-5, with 7 bases fitting TRBD2. Germline V gene data show CDR1 as MNHEY and CDR2 as SVGAGI. CDR3 length: 15 residues. V shed 4 bases and J 2 bases; nucleotides not matched to a gene: 7.

This chain links TRBV27 with TRBJ2-2; TRBD2 agrees at 7 bases. CDR1 MNHEY and CDR2 SMNVEV come from the germline V gene (reference sequence). Germline trimming cut 3 bases from V and 8 bases from J; bases unmatched to any gene: 3. This CDR3 spans 13 amino acids. As DNA, the CDR3 is TGTGCCAGCAGTTTTCAAGCGGGAGGGGAGCTGTTTTTT. This gives the protein CASSFQAGGELFF.

This chain uses TRBV7-2 with TRBJ1-5, with D possibly being TRBD1 (6 bases). Per germline, CDR1 SGHTA and CDR2 FQGNSA. Deletions cut 2 bases from V and 7 bases from J, with 9 bases between. CDR3 length equals 13 residues. CDR3 residues: CASSLNRDQPQHF. The CDR3 DNA reads as TGTGCCAGCAGCTTAAACAGGGACCAGCCCCAGCATTTT.

The chain joins TRBV18 to TRBJ1-4; the match to TRBD1 covers 9 bases. The V gene end was trimmed by 4 bases and the J gene end by 4 bases; junction bases not matched to a gene: 4. The length of the CDR3 is 15 residues. Germline V gene sequence: CDR1 KGHSH, CDR2 LQKENI. The CDR3 sequence: CASSLTGGRNEKLFF. Here the CDR3 DNA reads TGTGCCAGCTCACTCACAGGGGGCCGTAATGAAAAACTGTTTTTT.

The V gene is TRBV5-6, the J gene TRBJ2-5; perhaps D is TRBD1 or TRBD2 (5 bases each). Per germline, CDR1 SGHDT and CDR2 YYEEEE. There are 15 residues in the CDR3. With 3 bases removed from V and 1 base from J, the gap between germline ends came to 13 bases. This CDR3 reads CASSWLGTVQETQYF. CDR3 bases: TGTGCCAGCAGCTGGCTCGGGACGGTCCAAGAGACCCAGTACTTC.

This clone has a handful of counts. The chain employs TRBV14 and TRBJ2-1; the match to TRBD2 covers 9 bases. V was clipped by 4 bases and J by 3 bases; unmatched bases: 4. Germline V gene lookup returns CDR1 SGHDN and CDR2 FVKESK. This CDR3 is built from 15 residues. In nucleotides, the CDR3 is TGTGCCAGCAGCCTAAGGACTAGCGTCTACAATGAGCAGTTCTTC. This codes for CASSLRTSVYNEQFF.

The chain joins TRBV4-2 to TRBJ2-1, with D possibly being TRBD1 or TRBD2 (6 bases each). V shed 4 bases and J shed 0 bases, with 16 bases lying between them. The V gene's germline CDR1 is LGHNA and CDR2 YNFKEQ. The CDR3 is 17 amino acids. The CDR3 is CASSLEGGTSSYNEQFF. The CDR3 DNA is TGTGCCAGCAGCCTTGAGGGCGGGACAAGCTCCTACAATGAGCAGTTCTTC.

The chain carries TRBV5-4 and TRBJ2-1; D is possibly TRBD2 (5 bases). Trimming took off 0 bases at V and 8 bases at J, with 12 bases between the two ends. The CDR3 runs 14 residues. Germline CDR1 reads SGHNT; CDR2 reads YYREEE (reference sequence). CDR3 residues: CASSLGGPSDEQFF. As DNA, the CDR3 is TGTGCCAGCAGCTTGGGAGGGCCCTCGGATGAGCAGTTCTTC.

CDR3 region: CASSLGGTGKYGYTF. CDR3 bases: TGTGCCAGCAGCTTAGGAGGGACAGGGAAGTATGGCTACACCTTC. The rearrangement joins TRBV11-2 to TRBJ1-2; 9 nucleotides agree with TRBD1. V lost 1 base and J lost 5; bases outside the gene matches: 5. The CDR3 has 15 amino acids. CDR1 and CDR2 (germline): SGHAT, FQNNGV.

The chain carries TRBV27 and TRBJ1-4; D call uncertain. Germline-derived CDR1 and CDR2 are MNHEY and SMNVEV (reference sequence). Trimming removed 4 bases from V and 11 bases from J, with 11 bases in between. This CDR3 region has 12 residues. CDR3 nucleotide sequence: TGTGCCAGCAGTTCGCCCTATGGGAAACTGTTTTTT. This codes for CASSSPYGKLFF.

This clone was seen a handful of times. The chain uses TRBV19 and TRBJ1-1; D is ambiguous. There are 12 residues in the CDR3. The V gene's germline CDR1 is LNHDA and CDR2 SQIVND (reference sequence). Trimming took 5 bases from V and 5 from J, leaving 9 bases between them. The CDR3 DNA sequence: TGTGCCAGTAGTGGAGGGTTGACTGAAGCTTTCTTT. Residues: CASSGGLTEAFF.

This clone was detected only once. The chain joins TRBV29-1 to TRBJ2-2; the match to TRBD2 covers 9 bases. Germline CDR1 and CDR2: SQVTM and ANQGSEA. CDR3 length: 16 residues. V lost 4 bases and J lost 5; bases outside the gene matches: 11. Here the CDR3 reads CSVARGAGGGTGELFF. Written as DNA, the CDR3 is TGCAGCGTTGCGAGGGGAGCGGGAGGTGGAACCGGGGAGCTGTTTTTT.

J is TRBJ1-2 and V is TRBV11-2; 9 nucleotides line up with TRBD1. Germline V gives CDR1 SGHAT, CDR2 FQNNGV. CDR3 size: 13 residues. V lost 1 base and J lost 7; bases outside the gene matches: 1. The CDR3 reads CASSLGTGVGYTF. The DNA for the CDR3 is TGTGCCAGCAGCTTAGGGACAGGGGTTGGCTACACCTTC.

J is TRBJ2-1 and V is TRBV5-4, with TRBD2 as a possible D gene (5 bases). This CDR3 spans 15 amino acids. Trimming took off 4 bases at V and 1 base at J, with 12 bases between the two ends. CDR1 is SGHNT, CDR2 YYREEE, per germline (reference sequence). The CDR3, as DNA: TGTGCCAGCAGCCACAGAGCGGCTTCCTACAATGAGCAGTTCTTC. Translation gives CASSHRAASYNEQFF.

This sequence joins TRBV5-1 and TRBJ2-7; 14 nucleotides match TRBD2. After removal of 4 bases from V and 3 bases from J, the junction contained 3 bases not matched to a gene. This CDR3 contains 15 residues. Germline-derived CDR1 and CDR2 are SGHRS and YFSETQ. CDR3 region: CASSAGLAGGYEQYV. Written as DNA, the CDR3 is TGCGCCAGCAGCGCCGGACTAGCGGGGGGCTACGAGCAGTACGTC.

CDR3 loop: CASSQGLTGGYEQYF. The CDR3 DNA follows: TGCGCCAGCAGCCAAGGCCTGACAGGGGGCTACGAGCAGTACTTC. The chain combines TRBV4-1 with TRBJ2-7; 9 bases agree with TRBD1. V was clipped by 1 base and J by 3 bases; unmatched bases: 4. This CDR3 has 15 amino acids. From germline, CDR1 is MGHRA and CDR2 YSYEKL.